This is a list of T cell receptor beta chains from one sample in a study of cytomegalovirus exposure and HLA in healthy donors. Clones were read by immunoSEQ multiplex PCR, and TCRdb kept only the in-frame ones, dropping some. Among about 140,000 clones listed, roughly 60% were seen once. Sequenced input: PBMCs. The receptors originated from a middle-aged woman in good health and CMV-seronegative. CDR3s include the opening cysteine and the closing phenylalanine or tryptophan. Each record gives: J gene, V gene, CDR3 length, D gene, clone size, CDR3 protein, CDR3 DNA. D genes are given only for firm matches. A row's size may be missing; if present it is once, few, many or a size class.

TRBJ2-7,TRBV29-1,14,.,.,CSVEGKQPQDEQYF,TGCAGCGTTGAAGGGAAACAGCCCCAGGACGAGCAGTACTTC
TRBJ2-5,TRBV5-4,16,TRBD2,few,CASSPTLAGGRETQYF,TGTGCCAGCAGCCCGACACTAGCGGGGGGGCGTGAGACCCAGTACTTC
TRBJ1-2,TRBV6-1,14,TRBD1,.,CAIMTGAVFNGYTF,TGTGCCATAATGACAGGGGCTGTTTTTAACGGCTACACCTTC
TRBJ2-3,TRBV7-3,17,.,.,CASSPAGAGTITDTQYF,TGTGCCAGCAGCCCCGCCGGCGCAGGAACGATCACAGATACGCAGTATTTT
TRBJ1-6,TRBV7-9,13,.,.,CASSLDNFSPLHF,TGTGCCAGCAGCTTGGACAACTTTTCACCCCTCCACTTT
TRBJ1-6,TRBV9,14,.,.,CASSPGGSNSPLHF,TGTGCCAGCAGTCCTGGGGGGAGTAATTCACCCCTCCACTTT
TRBJ1-3,TRBV7-8,15,TRBD1,.,CASSSPQGESNTIYF,TGTGCCAGCAGCTCCCCGCAGGGGGAATCAAACACCATATATTTT
TRBJ1-4,TRBV14,13,.,.,CASSLRGGKKLFF,TGTGCCAGCAGCCTGAGAGGGGGAAAAAAACTGTTTTTT
TRBJ1-1,TRBV14,14,.,.,CASSQEGRSTEAFF,TGTGCCAGCAGCCAAGAGGGGCGTAGCACTGAAGCCTTCTTT
TRBJ1-5,TRBV11-2,13,.,.,CASSLGQNQPQHF,TGTGCCAGCAGCTTAGGACAGAATCAGCCCCAGCATTTT
TRBJ1-2,TRBV10-1,12,.,.,CASSAYREGYTF,TGCGCCAGCAGTGCCTACAGGGAAGGCTACACCTTC
TRBJ2-3,TRBV6-5,14,TRBD2,.,CASRTSGGTDTQYF,TGTGCCAGCAGAACTAGCGGGGGCACAGATACGCAGTATTTT
TRBJ2-3,TRBV4-1,18,TRBD2,.,CASSPRGWRGGGTDTQYF,TGCGCCAGCAGCCCCCGGGGCTGGCGGGGGGGAGGCACAGATACGCAGTATTTT
TRBJ2-3,TRBV28,14,.,.,CASSLQVLGDTQYF,TGTGCCAGCAGTCTACAGGTCCTTGGAGATACGCAGTATTTT
TRBJ1-1,TRBV7-3,14,TRBD1,.,CASSQTGGNTEAFF,TGTGCCAGCAGCCAGACAGGGGGCAACACTGAAGCTTTCTTT
TRBJ1-2,TRBV19,14,.,once,CASSLRAGNYGYTF,TGTGCCAGTAGCCTGAGGGCGGGGAACTATGGCTACACCTTC
TRBJ1-2,TRBV30,12,.,few,CAWSVVDYGYTF,TGTGCCTGGAGTGTGGTAGACTATGGCTACACCTTC
TRBJ2-5,TRBV9,13,.,.,CASSAGELGAQYF,TGTGCCAGCAGCGCAGGGGAGTTAGGGGCCCAGTACTTC
TRBJ2-4,TRBV27,15,.,.,CASRGAGVAKNIQYF,TGTGCCAGCAGAGGGGCAGGAGTAGCCAAAAACATTCAGTACTTC
TRBJ1-2,TRBV11-2,15,.,once,CASSLEGRGSYGYTF,TGTGCCAGCAGCTTAGAAGGTCGAGGCTCCTATGGCTACACCTTC
TRBJ2-7,TRBV11-2,16,TRBD2,.,CASSPLKRGGPYEQYF,TGTGCCAGCAGCCCCCTGAAGCGGGGGGGCCCCTACGAGCAGTACTTC
TRBJ1-5,TRBV7-2,16,TRBD1,.,CASSLTGTNSNQPQHF,TGTGCCAGCAGCTTGACAGGGACAAATAGCAATCAGCCCCAGCATTTT
TRBJ2-2,TRBV7-6,16,TRBD2,.,CASSLASGGYTGELFF,TGTGCCAGCAGCTTGGCTAGCGGGGGATACACCGGGGAGCTGTTTTTT
TRBJ2-5,TRBV5-4,13,.,.,CASSPRAQETQYF,TGTGCCAGCAGCCCGAGGGCCCAAGAGACCCAGTACTTC
TRBJ2-1,TRBV6-4,16,.,.,CASSDSTGGANDEQFF,TGTGCCAGCAGTGACTCGACTGGGGGGGCCAATGATGAGCAGTTCTTC
TRBJ2-1,TRBV15,12,TRBD2,.,CATGRGDTEQFF,TGTGCCACGGGGCGGGGGGATACTGAGCAGTTCTTC
TRBJ1-1,TRBV19,17,TRBD1,.,CASSPKDRGQLNTEAFF,TGTGCCAGTAGTCCCAAAGACAGGGGGCAATTGAACACTGAAGCTTTCTTT
TRBJ2-1,TRBV27,15,TRBD2,.,CASSPGTSSNNEQFF,TGTGCCAGCAGCCCTGGGACTAGCTCCAACAATGAGCAGTTCTTC
TRBJ2-5,TRBV27,13,.,.,CASSLRASETQYF,TGTGCCAGCAGTTTGAGGGCTTCAGAGACCCAGTACTTC
TRBJ2-7,TRBV4-3,15,TRBD1,.,CASSQPGTGVDEQYF,TGCGCCAGCAGCCAACCCGGGACAGGTGTCGACGAGCAGTACTTC
TRBJ1-2,TRBV30,14,.,.,CAWSPLASFYSYTF,TGTGCCTGGAGTCCGTTAGCCTCGTTCTATAGCTACACCTTC
TRBJ1-4,TRBV29-1,15,.,.,CSVDGTSDGNEKLFF,TGCAGCGTTGACGGGACATCTGACGGGAATGAAAAACTGTTTTTT
TRBJ2-7,TRBV6-1,16,TRBD1,.,CASSESLGQGALVQYF,TGTGCCAGCAGTGAATCCCTCGGACAGGGGGCCTTAGTGCAGTACTTC
TRBJ2-3,TRBV5-1,16,TRBD1,.,CASSLQGPAGTDTQYF,TGCGCCAGCAGCTTACAGGGGCCGGCGGGCACAGATACGCAGTATTTT
TRBJ2-3,TRBV9,16,TRBD2,once,CASSVAIAGGSDTQYF,TGTGCCAGCAGCGTAGCTATAGCGGGGGGTTCAGATACGCAGTATTTT
TRBJ1-2,TRBV28,15,.,.,CASSLQGMGNYGYTF,TGTGCCAGCAGTTTACAGGGGATGGGGAACTATGGCTACACCTTC
TRBJ1-1,TRBV5-4,14,TRBD1,.,CASSSGQMNTEAFF,TGTGCCAGCAGTTCGGGACAGATGAACACTGAAGCTTTCTTT
TRBJ2-2,TRBV7-3,14,.,.,CASSFSRDTGELFF,TGTGCCAGCAGCTTTAGCCGGGACACCGGGGAGCTGTTTTTT
TRBJ2-1,TRBV7-9,15,.,.,CASSSGSKTYNEQFF,TGTGCCAGCAGCTCAGGTTCGAAGACCTACAATGAGCAGTTCTTC
TRBJ1-3,TRBV5-6,14,.,few,CASSSPTSGNTIYF,TGTGCCAGCAGCTCCCCGACTTCTGGAAACACCATATATTTT
TRBJ2-1,TRBV10-3,15,TRBD1,few,CAISDWGQGYNEQFF,TGTGCCATCAGTGATTGGGGACAGGGGTACAATGAGCAGTTCTTC
TRBJ2-7,TRBV18,12,.,once,CASSTTGYEQYF,TGTGCCAGCTCAACGACAGGATACGAGCAGTACTTC
TRBJ1-1,TRBV10-3,13,TRBD1,.,CAISEGGNTEAFF,TGTGCCATCAGTGAAGGGGGCAACACTGAAGCTTTCTTT
TRBJ2-3,TRBV7-2,14,.,.,CASSPHGVTDTQYF,TGTGCCAGCAGCCCCCACGGGGTCACAGATACGCAGTATTTT